In its sample, the clone carrying this T cell receptor (beta chain) was seen a few times. Antigen specificity is unknown. The sample originates from a study of CD8 T cells in ankylosing spondylitis. CDR1 and CDR2 (germline): SQVTM, ANQGSEA. V lost 2 bases, J lost 4 bases, and 8 bases lay in between. The CDR3 extends over 12 amino acids. TCRdb reanalysed the 5' RACE reads using MiXCR and keeps one entry per CDR3 protein. The sample has 25,000 to 35,000 distinct CDR3 sequences; 30% are singletons. Overall study findings and caveats: Some motif variants had been reported before (in reactive arthritis synovial fluid and blood). Disease-linked clones were reportedly significantly enriched in matched ankylosing spondylitis synovial fluid. Peripheral blood held disease-linked clones only at relatively low frequency, and these were CD8+. Apparently characteristic of ankylosing spondylitis blood was a TCR beta motif (about 8 highly homologous variants).

The chain recombines TRBV29-1 with TRBJ1-2; D not resolved. The clonotype was recovered from a male donor with ankylosing spondylitis. The sequencing sample was made of synovial fluid, either unsorted or a sorted T cell fraction (not recorded which). The CDR3: CSVERSIYGYTF. For the CDR3, the DNA is TGCAGCGTTGAAAGGTCGATCTATGGCTACACCTTC.